One and the same sample provided the 7 T cell receptor beta chains below, sequenced in a study of T cells in Graves' hyperthyroidism and ophthalmopathy. Amplification targeted TCR beta CDR3 regions from RNA transcripts. The HTBI set primed first-round TCR CDR3 RT-PCR. TCRdb itself ran the multiplex PCR reads through MiXCR, one entry per CDR3 protein. Of 95,000 to 110,000 distinct CDR3 sequences in the sample, approximately 50% are singletons; the top ten hold about 25%. Sequencing used blood. These receptors came from a middle-aged man with Graves' hyperthyroidism.

In this sample, this clonotype turned up many times. The gene calls are TRBV6-5 and TRBJ2-7; D uncertain. This CDR3 comprises 14 residues. In germline, CDR1 is MNHEY, CDR2 SVGAGI. Trimming cost V 2 bases and J 3 bases, with 11 bases left between them. The CDR3 nucleotides are TGTGCCAGCAGTTACGCGCCCCCAGGCTACGAGCAGTACTTC. Its protein product is CASSYAPPGYEQYF.

This sequence joins TRBV20-1 and TRBJ1-1; 7 nucleotides agree with TRBD1. V was pared by 4 bases and J by 4 bases, with 9 bases of the junction left unmatched. Germline-derived CDR1 and CDR2 are DFQATT and SNEGSKA (reference sequence). This CDR3 comprises 14 residues. The CDR3: CSATNRGGFTEAFF. In DNA form, the CDR3 reads TGCAGTGCTACAAACAGGGGAGGGTTCACTGAAGCTTTCTTT.

The V gene is TRBV5-1, the J gene TRBJ2-2; no clear D gene. The germline V gene encodes CDR1 SGHRS and CDR2 YFSETQ. Trimming pared 9 bases from V and 8 bases from J, leaving 23 bases between. The CDR3 contains 15 residues. The CDR3, as DNA: TGCGCCACCGCTGATCCCGAGACTCTCTCTGGGGAGCTGTTTTTT. This codes for CATADPETLSGELFF.

This chain connects TRBV7-9 to TRBJ2-1, with 11 bases lining up with TRBD2. Germline V gene data show CDR1 as SEHNR and CDR2 as FQNEAQ (reference sequence). The CDR3 runs 14 residues. With 5 bases clipped from V and 5 bases from J, the junction kept 2 bases outside the gene matches. CDR3 residues: CASSRLAGNNEQFF. The CDR3 region has the DNA TGTGCCAGCAGCAGACTAGCGGGAAACAATGAGCAGTTCTTC.

V is TRBV28 and J is TRBJ1-5, with TRBD1 as a possible D gene (5 bases). Germline CDR1 is MDHEN and CDR2 is SYDVKM. Trimming pared 3 bases from V and 11 bases from J, leaving 20 bases between. There are 15 residues in the CDR3. CDR3 bases: TGTGCCAGCAGTTTGGTGGGACGATACCAAGAGACCCAGCATTTT. This gives the protein CASSLVGRYQETQHF.

V and J are TRBV2 and TRBJ2-1; TRBD2 matches at 11 bases. Trimming at V came to 0 bases and at J to 9 bases, leaving 4 bases not matched to a gene. The CDR3 extends over 15 amino acids. In germline, CDR1 is SNHLY, CDR2 FYNNEI. CDR3 protein: CASSEASGRAGEQFF. The CDR3 bases are TGTGCCAGCAGTGAAGCTAGCGGGAGGGCCGGTGAGCAGTTCTTC.

This clonotype was seen repeatedly, ten times or more. A much larger clone differs from this one at a single base, so this may be a read error. The V call is TRBV20-1, the J call TRBJ1-1, with D possibly TRBD1 on 5 matching bases. V was clipped by 3 bases and J by 3 bases, with 5 bases between them. Germline V gene lookup returns CDR1 DFQATT and CDR2 SNEGSKA (reference sequence). The CDR3 consists of 11 residues. The CDR3 sequence: CSARGDTEAFF. The DNA for the CDR3 is TGCAGTGCTAGGGGGGACACTGAAGCTTTCTTT.